A single sample gave rise to the 14 T cell receptor beta chains below, sequenced in a study of CD8+ T cells in alopecia areata. Described treatment: oral pan-JAK inhibitor, 5-10 mg twice daily. Extraction of RNA preceded its reverse transcription into cDNA, which served as the sequencing template. The repertoire was sequenced with immunoSEQ multiplex PCR; TCRdb's copy has only in-frame clones and lacks some. The table includes around 180,000 clones, under 80% detected once. Sequencing was performed on CD4+ T cells sorted from blood, taken at week 49, from a patient treated with tofacitinib. These receptors all stem from a human donor with alopecia areata.

The chain has TRBV6-1 and TRBJ1-1; unclear D gene. The germline V and J ends were trimmed by 6 bases and 5 bases, with 16 bases remaining between them. The CDR3 spans 14 residues. Germline-derived CDR1 and CDR2 are MNHNS and SASEGT. CDR3 bases: TGTGCCAGCAGCTTAAACCCAAGCCGGACTGAAGCTTTCTTT. Protein product: CASSLNPSRTEAFF.

In this sample, this clone turned up once. The chain has TRBV30 and TRBJ1-1; D gene uncertain. The CDR3 length is 15 residues. V was clipped by 3 bases and J by 5 bases, with 19 bases between them. Looked up from germline, CDR1 is GTSNPN and CDR2 is SVGIG (reference sequence). The CDR3 nucleotides read TGTGCCTGGAGGTGGCAGTCAATAGGGAGGACTGAAGCTTTCTTT. It codes for CAWRWQSIGRTEAFF.

With respect to this clone: This same CDR3 is encoded by further DNA sequences in the sample. CDR3 loop: CASRDRDTEAFF. Written as DNA, the CDR3 is TGCGCCAGCAGGGACCGGGACACTGAAGCTTTCTTT. The chain is built from TRBV5-1 and TRBJ1-1, with D unclear. The CDR3 is 12 amino acids. V lost 5 bases and J 3 bases, leaving 8 bases between the germline ends. Germline CDR1 SGHRS, CDR2 YFSETQ.

This chain links TRBV11-3 with TRBJ2-1; 9 nucleotides line up with TRBD2. Per germline, CDR1 SGHNT and CDR2 YENEEA. The CDR3 runs 15 residues. Trimming took 5 bases from V and 8 from J; bases not matched to a gene: 10. CDR3 sequence: CASSVSGGVGDEQFF. Written as DNA, the CDR3 is TGTGCCAGCAGCGTTAGCGGGGGAGTCGGCGATGAGCAGTTCTTC.

This clone was seen once. The CDR3 loop reads CASSPKGGGTFSSPLHF. The CDR3 DNA sequence: TGTGCCAGCAGCCCAAAAGGGGGGGGCACCTTTTCGTCACCCCTCCACTTT. V usage is TRBV9 and J usage is TRBJ1-6; tentatively, D is TRBD1 (6 bases). The CDR3 spans 17 residues. V was cut by 4 bases and J by 10 bases, with 24 bases left in between. Per germline, CDR1 SGDLS and CDR2 YYNGEE.

The chain links TRBV29-1 to TRBJ1-1; D possibly corresponds to TRBD1 (5 bases). The germline gives CDR1 SQVTM, CDR2 ANQGSEA. V shed 4 bases and J shed 1 base, with 13 bases lying between them. The CDR3 is 14 residues long. The CDR3 nucleotides read TGCAGCGTTGGGGGGGGTTGGGCGAACACTGAAGCTTTCTTT. It is translated as CSVGGGWANTEAFF.

The V call is TRBV19, the J call TRBJ1-1; tentative D call: TRBD1 (5 bases). Germline V lookup: CDR1 LNHDA, CDR2 SQIVND (reference sequence). This CDR3 region has 13 residues. V lost 5 bases and J 4 bases, leaving 11 bases between the germline ends. Written as DNA, the CDR3 is TGTGCCAGTAGTCAGGGTTTCGGCACTGAAGCTTTCTTT. This codes for CASSQGFGTEAFF.

The chain couples TRBV10-3 to TRBJ1-2; 8 bases are a match to TRBD1. Losses at the gene ends were 2 bases for V and 5 bases for J; bases not matched to a gene: 1. The germline V gene encodes CDR1 ENHRY and CDR2 SYGVKD. CDR3 size: 13 residues. The CDR3 DNA reads as TGTGCCATCAGTGAGGGGACAGGTTATGGCTACACCTTC. Its protein product is CAISEGTGYGYTF.

The rearrangement uses TRBV5-1 and TRBJ2-7; the D is unclear. This CDR3 region has 13 residues. Germline V gene lookup returns CDR1 SGHRS and CDR2 YFSETQ. Trimming removed 4 bases at V and 2 bases at J, with 10 bases between. The CDR3 bases are TGCGCCAGCAGCGGATTGAATCCCTACGAGCAGTACTTC. Protein sequence: CASSGLNPYEQYF.

The J gene is TRBJ2-6, the V gene TRBV30, with D perhaps matching TRBD2 (6 bases). This CDR3 has 17 amino acids. V was pared by 0 bases and J by 3 bases, with 15 bases between. Germline CDR1 and CDR2: GTSNPN and SVGIG (reference sequence). Here the CDR3 DNA reads TGTGCCTGGAGTGTACGGGTGGGGACTGGTGGGGCCAACGTCCTGACTTTC. Translated, it gives CAWSVRVGTGGANVLTF. The full variable domain, rest sourced from reference TRBV30 and TRBJ2-6, is SQTIHQWPATLVQPVGSPLSLECTVEGTSNPNLYWYRQAAGRGLQLLFYSVGIGQISSEVPQNLSASRPQDRQFILSSKKLLLSDSGFYLCAWSVRVGTGGANVLTFGAGSRLTVL.

This sequence joins TRBV7-9 and TRBJ1-2; D call uncertain. V lost 5 bases to trimming and J lost 3 bases, with 13 bases between them. CDR1 is SEHNR, CDR2 FQNEAQ, per germline (reference sequence). This CDR3 has 14 amino acids. CDR3: CASSQAAIDYGYTF. As DNA, the CDR3 is TGTGCCAGCAGCCAGGCAGCTATCGACTATGGCTACACCTTC.

This clone was recorded once. The V gene is TRBV4-3, the J gene TRBJ2-3, with D possibly TRBD2 on 6 matching bases. Germline-derived CDR1 and CDR2 are LGHNA and YSLEER. This CDR3 has 16 residues. Trimming cost V 3 bases and J 0 bases, with 13 bases left between them. CDR3 residues: CASSHGDGGSTDTQYF. In DNA, the CDR3 is TGCGCCAGCAGCCACGGGGACGGGGGTAGCACAGATACGCAGTATTTT.

V is TRBV25-1 and J is TRBJ1-6; 7 bases fit TRBD1. Germline values: CDR1 MGHDK, CDR2 SYGVNS. The CDR3 is 15 residues long. V was pared by 4 bases and J by 5 bases, with 5 bases of the junction left unmatched. CDR3 amino acids: CASSAGGGNNSPLHF. CDR3 in DNA: TGTGCCAGCAGTGCAGGGGGAGGTAATAATTCACCCCTCCACTTT.

Ten or more counts support this clone. For the CDR3, the DNA is TGCAGCGTGGCGGGACAAATGAGCTCCTACGAGCAGTACTTC. It yields the protein CSVAGQMSSYEQYF. This chain connects TRBV29-1 to TRBJ2-7; D is possibly TRBD1 or TRBD2 (6 bases each). The CDR3 length is 14 residues. The V gene lost 6 bases and the J gene lost 0 bases, with 15 bases spanning the gap. Per the germline V gene, CDR1 is SQVTM and CDR2 is ANQGSEA.